This T cell receptor (beta chain) was captured in a study of T-cell memory formation after mild COVID-19 (dated by TCRdb to the early 2020s). Study-level background: TCR sequence clusters from the two donors were largely donor specific. Two young, previously healthy adult volunteers made up the cohort, one male and one female. T-cell clones expanding and contracting after mild COVID-19 in a couple of donors were tracked by longitudinal TCRalpha and TCRbeta repertoire sequencing. Paper-wide results and their limitations: Only a couple of mild cases were covered by the study, and larger cohorts that include severe cases with pre-infection samples were considered necessary. Whether the second-wave clones peaking on day 37 were SARS-CoV-2 specific was not confirmed. Some responding clones were detected in pre-infection memory, suggesting pre-existing cross-reactive memory T cells joined the SARS-CoV-2 response. Clones that contracted from day 15 to 85 showed balanced CD4/CD8 phenotypes, whereas a second wave of clones that expanded from day 15 to 37 leaned towards CD4+. Contracting CD4+ clones were located mainly in the CM and EM memory subsets, whereas CD8+ clones were found to be enriched in EMRA.

This sample was sequenced with an Illumina NovaSeq 6000. TCRalpha and TCRbeta cDNA libraries were built by 5'RACE with constant-segment primers, adding sample barcodes and unique molecular identifiers. Trizol reagent was used to extract RNA from every sample. Amplification of the libraries took two PCR steps, and the second step added a second sample barcode plus Illumina TruSeq adapters. Sequencing of the libraries was done on an Illumina NovaSeq, producing 2 x 150 bp paired-end reads. In the paper's pipeline: With migec v1.2.7, reads were demultiplexed and then collapsed into UMI-guided consensus sequences. Using mixcr v2.1.11, UMI consensuses were aligned to TRA and TRB V and J templates and then assembled into clonotypes. Expanded or contracted clonotypes were those called significant by both edgeR and NoisET, with noise models trained on biological replicates. edgeR calls used a false discovery rate-adjusted p below 0.01 and a log2 fold-change threshold of 1. As an exploratory analysis of dynamics, max-normalized trajectories of the 1000 most abundant clonotypes were examined by PCA with hierarchical clustering. Separately sequenced CD4+ and CD8+ repertoires were used to assign the CD4 or CD8 phenotype of responding clones. The public reads were run again by TCRdb, first through fastp at Q25 and then through MiXCR, and only productive beta chains were kept. Records with the same CDR3 protein are collapsed into one entry carrying the most frequent genes and DNA. The V and J calls were not made by the authors but by TCRdb's processing. The sample has roughly 250,000 distinct CDR3 sequences on record, roughly 17% of them singletons. About 4% of the sample belongs to the ten largest clones.

Points on this clonotype: Its antigen specificity is not known. Per-base quality was not reported, and no clone a single base away is much larger than it.

Ficoll-Paque density gradient centrifugation was the method used to isolate PBMCs. Spanning cysteine to phenylalanine, the CDR3 consists of 16 amino acids. Only the CDR3 portion is preserved as DNA: 48 bases, with reading frame beginning at the first base. At the junction V is shortened by 6 bases and J by 7 bases, with 19 bases in between. CDR1 is given as SNHLY and CDR2 as FYNNEI, both from the germline V gene. The rearrangement joined TRBV2 to TRBJ1-6; TRBD1 is possibly the D segment (6 matching bases). The TCR sequence derives from a man aged 18 to 35 who had mild COVID-19 (a few samples of this study predate the infection). The sample titles of this study are shuffled in the database, so cell type and time point are left out; the donor was told from shared clones. The sample was PBMCs or a T cell subset sorted from them (not recorded which). The CDR3: CASSDRSAGSNSPLHF. The DNA sequence reads TGTGCCAGCAGCGACAGGTCGGCGGGATCGAATTCACCCCTCCACTTT.